These 11 T cell receptor beta chains were all obtained from the same sample, sequenced in a study of T-cell memory formation after mild COVID-19. Via MiXCR, TCRdb re-called the 5' RACE reads, giving one row per CDR3 protein. The profile shows under 400,000 distinct CDR3 sequences, around 21% of them singletons. Sequenced input: PBMCs or a T cell subset sorted from them (not recorded which). These receptors originate from an adult woman who had mild COVID-19 (a few samples of this study predate the infection). Cell type and time point are not known.

This rearrangement joins TRBV7-4 to TRBJ1-4; a possible D gene is TRBD1 (5 bases). Trimming took 3 bases from V and 4 from J, leaving 18 bases between them. Germline CDR1 and CDR2: SGHVT and SQSDAQ. This CDR3 is built from 17 residues. The CDR3 here is CASSLAPRTRINEKLFF. The CDR3 DNA reads as TGTGCCAGCAGCTTGGCCCCCCGGACACGGATTAATGAAAAACTGTTTTTT.

The chain uses TRBV29-1 and TRBJ2-1, with D perhaps matching TRBD1 (5 bases). Germline-derived CDR1 and CDR2 are SQVTM and ANQGSEA. CDR3 length: 11 residues. V was trimmed by 5 bases and J by 7 bases, leaving 9 bases between them. Here the CDR3 reads CSVKNRNEQFF. CDR3 sequence (DNA): TGCAGCGTTAAAAACAGGAATGAGCAGTTCTTC.

In its sample, this clonotype was seen a few times. This sequence joins TRBV4-1 and TRBJ2-7; 11 nucleotides align to TRBD1. The CDR3 length is 15 residues. Trimming at V came to 0 bases and at J to 4 bases, leaving 2 bases not matched to a gene. Germline CDR1 MGHRA, CDR2 YSYEKL. CDR3: CASSQEDRGQYEQYF. As DNA, the CDR3 is TGCGCCAGCAGCCAAGAGGACAGGGGGCAATACGAGCAGTACTTC.

The chain has TRBV3-1 and TRBJ2-2; perhaps TRBD2 as D (11 bases). V dropped 0 bases and J dropped 3 bases, with 26 bases sitting between them. Germline-derived CDR1 and CDR2 are LGHDT and YNNKEL (reference sequence). The CDR3 is 21 amino acids. CDR3 nucleotide sequence: TGTGCCAGCAGCCAAGACCGGCCGGGACAGGGGACTAGCGGATACACCGGGGAGCTGTTTTTT. It yields the protein CASSQDRPGQGTSGYTGELFF.

This clonotype was observed a few times. The rearrangement links TRBV5-1 to TRBJ2-1; unclear D gene. Trimming shortened V by 1 base and J by 8 bases, and 7 bases separated the two germline ends. Looked up from germline, CDR1 is SGHRS and CDR2 is YFSETQ. The CDR3 runs to 12 residues. This chain's CDR3 is CASSLSSHEQFF. CDR3 nucleotides: TGCGCCAGCAGCTTGTCCTCCCATGAGCAGTTCTTC.

This clonotype was seen ten or more times. The rearrangement uses TRBV20-1 and TRBJ1-5; D is unresolved. The germline V and J ends were trimmed by 3 bases and 0 bases, with 3 bases remaining between them. Germline V gene sequence: CDR1 DFQATT, CDR2 SNEGSKA (reference sequence). The CDR3 runs to 12 residues. CDR3 in amino acids: CSARDSNQPQHF. Written as DNA, the CDR3 is TGCAGTGCTAGGGATAGCAATCAGCCCCAGCATTTT.

This clonotype was detected many times. J is TRBJ2-3 and V is TRBV20-1; unclear D gene. Trimming pared 3 bases from V and 0 bases from J, leaving 16 bases between. The CDR3 totals 16 residues. The germline CDR1 and CDR2 sequences are DFQATT and SNEGSKA (reference sequence). The CDR3 DNA reads TGCAGTGCTAGCCCCCTGGGGATTTCTAGCACAGATACGCAGTATTTT. This gives the protein CSASPLGISSTDTQYF.

A few counts support this clonotype. The gene calls are TRBV11-2 and TRBJ2-1; 8 positions match TRBD2. V shed 0 bases, J shed 4 bases, and the junction held 8 bases outside the gene matches. Germline-derived CDR1 and CDR2 are SGHAT and FQNNGV. The CDR3 totals 17 residues. The CDR3 DNA sequence: TGTGCCAGCAGCTTAGAACCCGCGGGGGGACCGTACAATGAGCAGTTCTTC. Protein: CASSLEPAGGPYNEQFF.

V is TRBV18 and J is TRBJ1-5; 7 bases are shared with TRBD1. The trim removed 5 bases at V and 0 bases at J, leaving 10 bases unmatched. The CDR3 extends over 17 amino acids. The V gene's germline CDR1 is KGHSH and CDR2 LQKENI. CDR3 DNA: TGTGCCAGCTCATCTCTAGGACAGGCGAATAGCAATCAGCCCCAGCATTTT. Its translation: CASSSLGQANSNQPQHF. Variable domain in full (rest from reference TRBV18 and TRBJ1-5): NAGVMQNPRHLVRRRGQEARLRCSPMKGHSHVYWYRQLPEEGLKFMVYLQKENIIDESGMPKERFSAEFPKEGPSILRIQQVVRGDSAAYFCASSSLGQANSNQPQHFGDGTRLSIL.

The chain joins TRBV4-1 to TRBJ2-3; 12 bases are shared with TRBD2. From germline, CDR1 is MGHRA and CDR2 YSYEKL. This CDR3 contains 16 residues. Trimming removed 2 bases from V and 5 bases from J; junction bases left unmatched: 5. CDR3 region: CASSQSTSGGKDTQYF. In DNA, the CDR3 is TGCGCCAGCAGCCAATCGACTAGCGGGGGCAAAGATACGCAGTATTTT.

A word on this clonotype: A read error may account for a junction end that differs from germline. J is TRBJ2-5 and V is TRBV25-1, with TRBD2 identical over 7 bases. CDR3 size: 13 residues. The germline V gene encodes CDR1 MGHDK and CDR2 SYGVNS. DNA for the CDR3: TGTGCCAGCAGGGGAGGGCCTCAAGGGACCCAGTACTTC. It translates to CASRGGPQGTQYF.